The 19 T cell receptor beta chains below were found in one sample sequenced in a study of T cell responses to AZD1222 COVID-19 vaccine. The protocol was immunoSEQ multiplex PCR, while the TCRdb copy is restricted to in-frame clones and leaves out a portion. The sample contains about 45,000 clones, about 80% of which appear only once. Sequenced material: peripheral blood, taken 28 days after the second dose of the MenACWY control vaccine. Receptor source: an adult who received the MenACWY meningococcal vaccine as a control.

This chain uses TRBV28 with TRBJ1-2, with a tentative D call TRBD1 (5 bases). The CDR3 is 12 residues long. CDR1 MDHEN and CDR2 SYDVKM come from the germline V gene. V was clipped by 4 bases and J by 8 bases, with 11 bases between them. The CDR3 region is CASSWGWFGYTF. The CDR3 DNA is TGTGCCAGCAGTTGGGGGTGGTTCGGCTACACCTTC.

CDR3 coding DNA: TGTGCCAGCAGCGATCGGGACAGTGAAGCTTTCTTT. Encoded protein: CASSDRDSEAFF. The chain links TRBV9 to TRBJ1-1; 7 nucleotides line up with TRBD1. From germline, CDR1 is SGDLS and CDR2 YYNGEE. The length of the CDR3 is 12 residues. The V gene end was trimmed by 3 bases and the J gene end by 7 bases; junction bases not matched to a gene: 3. Variable domain in full (rest from reference TRBV9 and TRBJ1-1): DSGVTQTPKHLITATGQRVTLRCSPRSGDLSVYWYQQSLDQGLQFLIQYYNGEERAKGNILERFSAQQFPDLHSELNLSSLELGDSALYFCASSDRDSEAFFGQGTRLTVV.

The genes are TRBV7-9 and TRBJ2-3; 8 nucleotides line up with TRBD1. This CDR3 comprises 15 residues. The V gene end was trimmed by 4 bases and the J gene end by 4 bases; junction bases not matched to a gene: 7. Germline loops: CDR1 SEHNR, CDR2 FQNEAQ (reference sequence). Written as DNA, the CDR3 is TGTGCCAGCAGCTCTTACAGGGGGTCGGCAGATACGCAGTATTTT. Encoded protein: CASSSYRGSADTQYF. Together with reference TRBV7-9 and TRBJ2-3, the CDR3 gives the full variable domain: DTGVSQNPRHKITKRGQNVTFRCDPISEHNRLYWYRQTLGQGPEFLTYFQNEAQLEKSRLLSDRFSAERPKGSFSTLEIQRTEQGDSAMYLCASSSYRGSADTQYFGPGTRLTVL.

The chain links TRBV5-1 to TRBJ1-1; D is possibly TRBD1 (5 bases). This CDR3 spans 14 amino acids. Germline CDR1 reads SGHRS; CDR2 reads YFSETQ. Trimming left V 6 bases short and J 1 base short, with 13 bases between. The DNA for the CDR3 is TGCGCCAGCACCCCGCTGGGGGGGAACACTGAAGCTTTCTTT. This translates into CASTPLGGNTEAFF. The full variable domain, with the rest looked up from reference TRBV5-1 and TRBJ1-1, is KAGVTQTPRYLIKTRGQQVTLSCSPISGHRSVSWYQQTPGQGLQFLFEYFSETQRNKGNFPGRFSGRQFSNSRSEMNVSTLELGDSALYLCASTPLGGNTEAFFGQGTRLTVV.

The chain combines TRBV7-8 with TRBJ2-3, with D perhaps TRBD1 or TRBD2 (7 bases each). The length of the CDR3 is 15 residues. Germline V gene data show CDR1 as SGHVS and CDR2 as FQNEAQ. Trimming removed 1 base at V and 5 bases at J, with 13 bases between. The CDR3 region has the DNA TGTGCCAGCAGCTTAGTGGTCAGGGGGGGAGATACGCAGTATTTT. Translated, it gives CASSLVVRGGDTQYF.

The rearrangement links TRBV30 to TRBJ2-4, with TRBD1 identical over 9 bases. CDR1 GTSNPN and CDR2 SVGIG come from the germline V gene (reference sequence). This CDR3 spans 17 amino acids. V gave up 0 bases and J gave up 1 base; unmatched junction bases: 7. The CDR3 DNA reads as TGTGCCTGGAGTGTAGAGGGGACAGGGTGGGCCAAAAACATTCAGTACTTC. Its protein product is CAWSVEGTGWAKNIQYF.

This clone was observed a few times. The gene calls are TRBV30 and TRBJ1-6, with D unresolved. This CDR3 has 15 amino acids. The V gene lost 0 bases and the J gene lost 7 bases, with 13 bases spanning the gap. The germline V gene encodes CDR1 GTSNPN and CDR2 SVGIG (reference sequence). Here the CDR3 reads CAWSVRAGRNSPLHF. CDR3 nucleotides: TGTGCCTGGAGTGTACGGGCAGGCCGGAATTCACCCCTCCACTTT.

V usage is TRBV19 and J usage is TRBJ1-1; no clear D. V was clipped by 3 bases and J by 7 bases, with 12 bases between them. The CDR3 spans 13 residues. Looked up from germline, CDR1 is LNHDA and CDR2 is SQIVND (reference sequence). This CDR3 reads CASSILRADEAFF. The CDR3 nucleotides read TGTGCCAGTAGTATTCTGCGGGCGGATGAAGCTTTCTTT.

V and J are TRBV6-5 and TRBJ2-7; D remains unclear. The CDR3 totals 14 residues. The V and J ends lost 5 bases and 2 bases respectively, with 13 bases between them. The V gene's germline CDR1 is MNHEY and CDR2 SVGAGI. The CDR3 DNA reads as TGTGCCAGCAGTCCAGAGCTCGCGGCCTACGAGCAGTACTTC. Protein product: CASSPELAAYEQYF.

Concerning this clone itself: This sequence is one base from a far larger clone and is likely a read error. The same CDR3 can be traced to other DNA sequences in this sample. The chain is built from TRBV3-1 (or the pseudogene TRBV3-2) and TRBJ2-2; D is possibly TRBD2 (7 bases). CDR1 is LGHDT and CDR2 is YNNKEL in the germline V gene (reference sequence). This CDR3 is 15 amino acids long. V lost 8 bases, J lost 7 bases, and 20 bases lay in between. CDR3 nucleotides: TGTGCCAGCTGCTCCCGGGCGGGGGCGGGCGGGGAGCTGTTTTTT. Translating it yields CASCSRAGAGGELFF.

V and J are TRBV18 and TRBJ1-2; D gene uncertain. This CDR3 contains 13 residues. From germline, CDR1 is KGHSH and CDR2 LQKENI. V lost 2 bases and J lost 2, with 6 bases in between. The CDR3 sequence: CASSPAENYGYTF. The DNA for the CDR3 is TGTGCCAGCTCACCAGCAGAGAACTATGGCTACACCTTC.

V gene TRBV6-5 combines with J gene TRBJ1-4; the D is unclear. V gave up 7 bases and J gave up 4 bases, with 16 bases separating them. Germline CDR1 MNHEY, CDR2 SVGAGI. The CDR3 length is 15 residues. CDR3 in DNA: TGTGCCAGCACCAGAAGAGGACGTCATAATGAAAAACTGTTTTTT. Translating gives CASTRRGRHNEKLFF.

The chain joins TRBV3-1 (or the pseudogene TRBV3-2) to TRBJ1-1; TRBD1 aligns across 7 bases. The junction had 6 bases not matched to a gene; V was cut back by 0 bases and J by 5 bases. Germline assignment: CDR1 LGHDT and CDR2 YNNKEL (reference sequence). This CDR3 contains 15 residues. CDR3: CASSQDDRVGTEAFF. Here the CDR3 DNA reads TGTGCCAGCAGCCAAGATGACAGGGTGGGGACTGAAGCTTTCTTT.

About this clone itself: A much more abundant neighbour one base away suggests this may be a read error. The sample carries other DNA sequences with the same CDR3. The rearrangement uses TRBV11-2 and TRBJ2-7; D not certain. Germline V gene lookup returns CDR1 SGHAT and CDR2 FQNNGV. This CDR3 is built from 14 residues. The ends were cut back, 1 base at V and 0 bases at J, with 7 bases in the middle. The CDR3 protein is CASSLGDSSYEQYF. In nucleotides, the CDR3 is TGTGCCAGCAGCTTAGGGGATAGCTCCTACGAGCAGTACTTC. The full variable domain, in which reference TRBV11-2 and TRBJ2-7 provide the parts outside the CDR3, is EAGVAQSPRYKIIEKRQSVAFWCNPISGHATLYWYQQILGQGPKLLIQFQNNGVVDDSQLPKDRFSAERLKGVDSTLKIQPAKLEDSAVYLCASSLGDSSYEQYFGPGTRLTVT.

This clone has only a few counts. J is TRBJ2-7 and V is TRBV2, with TRBD1 matching 9 bases. The germline V gene encodes CDR1 SNHLY and CDR2 FYNNEI. CDR3 size: 13 residues. The V and J ends lost 6 bases and 2 bases, in that order; junction bases with no gene match: 2. CDR3 nucleotide sequence: TGTGCCAGCAGGGGGGACAGGGCCTACGAGCAGTACTTC. Residues: CASRGDRAYEQYF.

This clone was seen just once. The chain carries TRBV6-6 and TRBJ2-7; 8 positions match TRBD1. This CDR3 comprises 14 residues. Trimming cost V 2 bases and J 6 bases; bases outside gene matches: 6. CDR1 is MNHNY and CDR2 is SVGAGI in the germline V gene (reference sequence). CDR3 sequence reads: CASSYGDRSTEQYF. In nucleotides, the CDR3 is TGTGCCAGCAGTTACGGGGACAGGTCCACCGAGCAGTACTTC.

The chain combines TRBV10-3 with TRBJ1-2; D is undetermined. CDR3 length: 13 amino acids. Germline V gives CDR1 ENHRY, CDR2 SYGVKD. V was trimmed by 3 bases and J by 3 bases, leaving 8 bases between them. This chain's CDR3 is CAISDYTDYGYTF. The CDR3 DNA sequence: TGTGCCATCAGTGATTACACCGACTATGGCTACACCTTC.

The J gene is TRBJ2-1, the V gene TRBV19, with 10 nucleotides matching TRBD2. V was clipped by 6 bases and J by 2 bases; unmatched bases: 10. This CDR3 is built from 17 residues. Germline V gene data show CDR1 as LNHDA and CDR2 as SQIVND (reference sequence). CDR3 coding DNA: TGTGCCAGTAGCAGGGGCCTCCTAGCGGGGGCCTACAATGAGCAGTTCTTC. Translated, it gives CASSRGLLAGAYNEQFF.

This clone was observed a few times. The chain combines TRBV28 with TRBJ1-1; D call uncertain. Trimming stripped 2 bases from V and 6 bases from J, with 10 bases between. Germline-derived CDR1 and CDR2 are MDHEN and SYDVKM. CDR3 size: 13 residues. The CDR3 DNA follows: TGTGCCAGCAGTTTAACCGTGCTGGCTGAAGCTTTCTTT. This translates into CASSLTVLAEAFF.